This T cell receptor beta chain was identified in a study of blood T cell repertoires in COVID-19. Looking at the study overall: Material from acute and convalescent COVID-19 was sourced from the United States, Italy and Spain.

CDR1 is SGHKS and CDR2 is YYEKEE in the germline V gene (reference sequence). Unmatched junction bases numbered 8, after V lost 2 bases and J lost 4 bases. The CDR3 sequence is 16 residues long. Source study methods: Scientists estimated how many nucleated cells there were by amplifying reference gene primers. Libraries were prepared by immunoSEQ multiplex PCR; TCRdb keeps only in-frame clonotypes and omits some of them. V and J calls plus clone size are reproduced from that table; the DNA served to infer D and trimming. The sample shows about 95,000 clones, approximately 84% of them seen only once. This clone was recorded only once.

The sequenced sample consisted of peripheral blood. V gene TRBV5-5 combines with J gene TRBJ1-2; 10 nucleotides line up with TRBD1. This TCR derives from an elderly man with active or convalescent COVID-19. The CDR3 bases are TGTGCCAGCAGCTTCCGCCGGGACAGGGGAAGCTATGGCTACACCTTC. Protein product: CASSFRRDRGSYGYTF.